One T cell receptor (beta chain) is described in this entry. What it recognizes is unknown. The data stem from a study of T cell responses to AZD1222 COVID-19 vaccine. Germline assignment: CDR1 LNHDA and CDR2 SQIVND (reference sequence). The length of the CDR3 is 16 residues. The junction had 10 bases not matched to a gene; V was cut back by 5 bases and J by 5 bases. TCRdb's copy holds only in-frame clones and misses some; the assay was immunoSEQ multiplex PCR. The table records about 120,000 clones, about nine tenths of them present only once. Study conclusions and caveats: Epitopes outside B.1.351 and B.1.1.7 mutated regions reportedly drew nearly half of spike TCRs. The study sampled repertoires only after the peak T cell response. Researchers report vaccine-associated CD4 TCRs spanning spike, with dominance at 160-218 and 743-854. White British ancestry dominated among donors, who included more females, and clonal diversity was possibly underestimated.

Here the sequenced sample was peripheral blood, taken on day 0 of AZD1222 vaccination. The clonotype comes from an adult in good health. The V gene is TRBV19, the J gene TRBJ1-5, with 9 bases fitting TRBD1. The CDR3 nucleotides are TGTGCCAGTAGTTTGGGGGGGACAGGGAAATATCAGCCCCAGCATTTT. It codes for CASSLGGTGKYQPQHF.